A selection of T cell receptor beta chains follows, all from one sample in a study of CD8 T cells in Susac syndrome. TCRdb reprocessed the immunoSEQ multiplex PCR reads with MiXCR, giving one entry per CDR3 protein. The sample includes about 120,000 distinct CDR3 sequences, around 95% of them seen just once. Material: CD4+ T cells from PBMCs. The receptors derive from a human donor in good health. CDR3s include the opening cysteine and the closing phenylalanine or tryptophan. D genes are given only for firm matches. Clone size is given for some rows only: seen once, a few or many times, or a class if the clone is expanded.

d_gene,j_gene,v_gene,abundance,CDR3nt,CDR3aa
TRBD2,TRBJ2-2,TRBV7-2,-,TGTGCCAGCAGCTCCCGTAGCGGGACCACCGGGGAGCTGTTTTTT,CASSSRSGTTGELFF
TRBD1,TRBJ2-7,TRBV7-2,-,TGTGCCAGCAGCTTAGCGGGACAGGGTACCTACGAGCAGTACTTC,CASSLAGQGTYEQYF
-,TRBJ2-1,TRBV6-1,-,TGTGCCAGCAGAACTCTCGATGGGGGCTCCTACAATGAGCAGTTCTTC,CASRTLDGGSYNEQFF
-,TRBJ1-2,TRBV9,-,TGTGCCAGCAGCGGGGGACCGAGAAACTATGGCTACACCTTC,CASSGGPRNYGYTF
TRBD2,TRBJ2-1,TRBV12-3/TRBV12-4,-,TGTGCCAGCAGTTTAAATCGTCTAGCGGGCCTAAATGAGCAGTTCTTC,CASSLNRLAGLNEQFF
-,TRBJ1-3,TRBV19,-,TGTGCCAGTAGTTATACCGGGACAAGACCCTCTCCTTCTGGAAACACCATATATTTT,CASSYTGTRPSPSGNTIYF
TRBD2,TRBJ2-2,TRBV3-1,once,TGTGCCAGCAGCCCACTAGCGGGAGGATCTGGGGAGCTGTTTTTT,CASSPLAGGSGELFF
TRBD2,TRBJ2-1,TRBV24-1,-,TGTGCCACCAGGCTAGCGGGAGCGTCTGAGCAGTTCTTC,CATRLAGASEQFF
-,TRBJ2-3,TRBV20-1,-,TGCAGTGCTTCCATAGGGACCGACACAGATACGCAGTATTTT,CSASIGTDTDTQYF
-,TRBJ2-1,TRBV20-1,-,TGCAGTGCTAGCGGGACACCCCGGGGCAATGAGCAGTTCTTC,CSASGTPRGNEQFF
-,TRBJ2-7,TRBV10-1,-,TGCGCCAGCAGTGCCAGGGGATTCGACGAGCAGTACTTC,CASSARGFDEQYF
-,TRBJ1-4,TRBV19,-,TGTGCCAGTCGGTCTGGTCAGGGAGGCTTTGATGAAAAACTGTTTTTT,CASRSGQGGFDEKLFF
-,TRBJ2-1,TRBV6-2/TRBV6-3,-,TGTGCCAGCAGTACCGTACTAAAAGCCAATGAGCAGTTCTTC,CASSTVLKANEQFF
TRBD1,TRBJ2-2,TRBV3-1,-,TGTGCCAGCAGCCAGGCCGGGACAGGGGGCACCGGGGAGCTGTTTTTT,CASSQAGTGGTGELFF
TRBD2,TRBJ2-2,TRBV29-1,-,TGCAGCGTTGGGACTAGACTGACCGGGGAGCTGTTTTTT,CSVGTRLTGELFF
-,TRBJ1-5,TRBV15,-,TGTGCCACCAGCAGAGATGGAGCAGGGCGCAATCAGCCCCAGCATTTT,CATSRDGAGRNQPQHF
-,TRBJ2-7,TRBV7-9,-,TGTGCCAGCAGCTTAGGGCAGGGTGGTGAGCAGTACTTC,CASSLGQGGEQYF
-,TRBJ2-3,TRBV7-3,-,TGTGCCAGCAGCTTAATCGGGGCCAGGGGAGATACGCAGTATTTT,CASSLIGARGDTQYF
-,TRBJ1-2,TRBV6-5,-,TGTGCCAGCAGTTACTCGAAGAGCGGCACATACCTGGGTGGCTACACCTTC,CASSYSKSGTYLGGYTF
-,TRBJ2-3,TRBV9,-,TGTGCCAGCAGCGTAGCTGTGGGAGAGGCGGATACGCAGTATTTT,CASSVAVGEADTQYF
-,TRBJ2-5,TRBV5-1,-,TGCGCCAGCAGCTTGGGGACGGCGGTATGGGGAGAGACCCAGTACTTC,CASSLGTAVWGETQYF
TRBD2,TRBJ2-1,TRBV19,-,TGTGCCAGTAGGATCCTAGCGGGAGTATCGGCTGAGCAGTTCTTC,CASRILAGVSAEQFF
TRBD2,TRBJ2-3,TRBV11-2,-,TGTGCCAGCAGCCAATTAGCGGGATCAGGGCCAGATACGCAGTATTTT,CASSQLAGSGPDTQYF
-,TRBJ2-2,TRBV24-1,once,TGTGCCACCCAGTACGCGAACACCGGGGAGCTGTTTTTT,CATQYANTGELFF
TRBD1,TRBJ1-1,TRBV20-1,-,TGCAGTGTTTCCCCGCAGGGGGCAACGAACACTGAAGCTTTCTTT,CSVSPQGATNTEAFF
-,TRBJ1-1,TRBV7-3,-,TGTGCCAGCAGCCCGCAGGGAGGGAACACTGAAGCTTTCTTT,CASSPQGGNTEAFF
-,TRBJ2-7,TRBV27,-,TGTGCCAGCAACCCCAAGGGTTTTTCCTACGAGCAGTACTTC,CASNPKGFSYEQYF
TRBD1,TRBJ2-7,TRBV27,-,TGTGCCAGCAGTTTATCCGGGACAGGGGTCTACGAGCAGTACTTC,CASSLSGTGVYEQYF
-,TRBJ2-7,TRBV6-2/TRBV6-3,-,TGTGCCAGCAGCCACCTCTACGAGCAGTACTTC,CASSHLYEQYF
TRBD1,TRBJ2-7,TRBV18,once,TGTGCCAGCTCACAGAGGACAGGCGGCGACGAGCAGTACTTC,CASSQRTGGDEQYF
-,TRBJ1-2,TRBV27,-,TGTGCCAGCAGTCCGCAGACAGGAGCCTATGGCTACACCTTC,CASSPQTGAYGYTF
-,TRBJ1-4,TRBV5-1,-,TGCGCCAGCAGCTTGGAACAGGGCGGAGAAAAACTGTTTTTT,CASSLEQGGEKLFF
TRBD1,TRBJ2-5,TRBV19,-,TGTGCCAGTAGTCGGACAGGGGTCCCCCAAGAGACCCAGTACTTC,CASSRTGVPQETQYF
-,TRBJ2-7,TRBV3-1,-,TGTGCCAGCAGCCCCAGACCTGTTTACGAGCAGTACTTC,CASSPRPVYEQYF
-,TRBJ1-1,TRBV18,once,TGTGCCAGCTCACCATTCGGGACGGCGAACACTGAAGCTTTCTTT,CASSPFGTANTEAFF
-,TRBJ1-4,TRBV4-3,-,TGCGCCAGCAGCCAAGATCTTTGGGGGACAACTAATGAAAAACTGTTTTTT,CASSQDLWGTTNEKLFF
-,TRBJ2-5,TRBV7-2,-,TGTGCCAGCAGCTTATGGGGGTGGGCGCGGGAGACCCAGTACTTC,CASSLWGWARETQYF
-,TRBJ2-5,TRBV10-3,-,TGTGCCATCAGTGATCGGGCAGGGGAAGAGACCCAGTACTTC,CAISDRAGEETQYF
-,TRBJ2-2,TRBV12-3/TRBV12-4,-,TGTGCCAGCAGTTTAGGCGGGCCTGACTCCGGGGAGCTGTTTTTT,CASSLGGPDSGELFF
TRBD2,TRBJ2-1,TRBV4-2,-,TGTGCCAGCAGCCAAGGGGGGCTGCCGGGAGGGCCAAATGAGCAGTTCTTC,CASSQGGLPGGPNEQFF
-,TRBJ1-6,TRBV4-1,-,TGCGCCAGCAGCCGGGACGGTAACTATTCACCCCTCCACTTT,CASSRDGNYSPLHF
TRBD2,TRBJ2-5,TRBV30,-,TGTGCCTGGAGTGTAGCGGGAGGATCTGGAGAGACCCAGTACTTC,CAWSVAGGSGETQYF
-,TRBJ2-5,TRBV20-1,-,TGCAGTGCGGCGGACCGTCAGAGAGAGACCCAGTACTTC,CSAADRQRETQYF
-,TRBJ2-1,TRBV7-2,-,TGTGCCAGCAGTTCTAAAGGGGGATTCGACTACAATGAGCAGTTCTTC,CASSSKGGFDYNEQFF
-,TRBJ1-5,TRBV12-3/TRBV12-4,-,TGTGCCAGCAGTTTTAATCGACTGACAGGCAATCAGCCCCAGCATTTT,CASSFNRLTGNQPQHF
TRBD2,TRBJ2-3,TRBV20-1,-,TGCAGTACATTACTAGCGGGAAGCACAGATACGCAGTATTTT,CSTLLAGSTDTQYF
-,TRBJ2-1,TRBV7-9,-,TGTGCCAGCATAAGTCGGGGGAGCTCCTACAATGAGCAGTTCTTC,CASISRGSSYNEQFF
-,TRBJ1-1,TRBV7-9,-,TGTGCCAGCAGCATGGCTGGTACAGCGGCCTACACTGAAGCTTTCTTT,CASSMAGTAAYTEAFF